This T cell receptor beta chain was identified during a study of cytomegalovirus exposure and HLA in healthy donors. This PCR relied on a set of 60 Vbeta primers and 13 Jbeta primers. Produced via immunoSEQ multiplex PCR; TCRdb's table is partial and in-frame only. The sample has 90,000 to 110,000 clones, about two thirds seen once. The count of this clone is one. V lost 2 bases and J lost 11; bases outside the gene matches: 15. The CDR3 consists of 16 residues. Germline V gene sequence: CDR1 SNHLY, CDR2 FYNNEI. The chain joins TRBV2 to TRBJ2-3; 8 bases are shared with TRBD1. This TCR was sampled from a woman in her 70s in good health and CMV-seropositive. Material: PBMCs. In DNA form, the CDR3 reads TGTGCCAGCAGTGAAAACGGACAGGGTCGGCTATACGAGCAGTATTTT. Protein product: CASSENGQGRLYEQYF.